This T cell receptor (beta chain) was documented in a study of T cells in narcolepsy. Looking at the study overall: Donors had narcolepsy type 1 or type 2, or were healthy controls.

The CDR3 contains 15 residues. CDR1 and CDR2 from the germline V gene are SEHNR and FQNEAQ (reference sequence). The junction had 10 bases not matched to a gene; V was cut back by 6 bases and J by 7 bases. A remark on this clone: Its antigen is still unknown.

TCRdb's table, derived via immunoSEQ multiplex PCR, lists solely in-frame clones and lacks some. The data show 25,000 or so clones, 70% to 90% seen once. Study outcomes and limitations: No autoreactive T cell clone sequences appeared in some memory CD4+ repertoires. HCRT-specific and TRIB2-specific autoreactive clonotypes appeared among same-patient CSF and blood CD4+ clonotypes. Blood of same and different patients, but not healthy controls, reportedly held recurring autoreactive clonotypes.

The sample was memory (CD45RA-) CD4+ T cells from blood. The receptor was derived from a human donor in good health. The rearrangement joins TRBV7-9 to TRBJ1-4, with 8 bases aligning to TRBD1. The CDR3 loop reads CASRTSGQGREKLFF. As DNA, the CDR3 is TGTGCCAGCAGAACCTCCGGACAGGGCCGTGAAAAACTGTTTTTT.